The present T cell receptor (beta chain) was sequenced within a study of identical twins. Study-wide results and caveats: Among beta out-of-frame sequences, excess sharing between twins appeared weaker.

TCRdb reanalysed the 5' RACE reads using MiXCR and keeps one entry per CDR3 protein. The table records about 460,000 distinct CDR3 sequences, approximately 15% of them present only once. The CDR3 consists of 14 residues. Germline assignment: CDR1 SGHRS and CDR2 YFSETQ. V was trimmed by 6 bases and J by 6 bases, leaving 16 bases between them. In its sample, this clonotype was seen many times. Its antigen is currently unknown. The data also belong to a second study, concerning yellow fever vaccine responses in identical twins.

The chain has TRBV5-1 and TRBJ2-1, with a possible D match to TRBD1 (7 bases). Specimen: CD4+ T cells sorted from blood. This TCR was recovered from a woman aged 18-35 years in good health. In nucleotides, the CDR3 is TGCGCCAGCAACTCTGGCCAGGGGGGCAATGAGCAGTTCTTC. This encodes CASNSGQGGNEQFF.